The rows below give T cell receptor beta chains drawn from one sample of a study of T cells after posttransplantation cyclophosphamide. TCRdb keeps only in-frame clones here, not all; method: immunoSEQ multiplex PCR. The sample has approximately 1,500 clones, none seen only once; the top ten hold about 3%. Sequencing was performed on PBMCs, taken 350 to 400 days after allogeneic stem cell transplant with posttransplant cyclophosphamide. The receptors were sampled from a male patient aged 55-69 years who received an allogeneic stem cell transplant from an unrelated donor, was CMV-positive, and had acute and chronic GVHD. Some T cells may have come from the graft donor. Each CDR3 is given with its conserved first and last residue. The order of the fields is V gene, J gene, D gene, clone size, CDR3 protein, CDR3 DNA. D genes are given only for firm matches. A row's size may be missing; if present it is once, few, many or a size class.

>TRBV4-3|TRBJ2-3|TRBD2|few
CASSPKASGTDTQYF
TGCGCCAGCAGTCCGAAGGCTAGCGGTACAGATACGCAGTATTTT
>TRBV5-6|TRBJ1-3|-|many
CASSQGLSSGNTIYF
TGTGCCAGCAGCCAGGGACTAAGCTCTGGAAACACCATATATTTT
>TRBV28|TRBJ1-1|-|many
CASSSAQGGAQAFF
TGTGCCAGCAGTTCGGCCCAGGGAGGGGCCCAAGCTTTCTTT
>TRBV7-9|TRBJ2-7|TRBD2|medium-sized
CASSLGGSYNEQYF
TGTGCCAGCAGCTTGGGGGGGTCCTACAACGAGCAGTACTTC
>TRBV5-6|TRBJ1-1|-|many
CASSLDISSEAFF
TGTGCCAGCAGCTTGGACATTTCTTCTGAAGCTTTCTTT
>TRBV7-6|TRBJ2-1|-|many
CASSLNILGGGQNEQFF
TGTGCCAGCAGCTTAAATATCCTCGGGGGAGGACAAAATGAGCAGTTCTTC
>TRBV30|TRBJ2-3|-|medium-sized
CAWSVPGATGTDTQYF
TGTGCCTGGAGTGTACCAGGTGCGACGGGCACAGATACGCAGTATTTT
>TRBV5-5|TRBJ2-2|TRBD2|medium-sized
CASSLVSSGSGAGELFF
TGTGCCAGCAGCCTCGTTAGTAGCGGGAGTGGAGCCGGGGAGCTGTTTTTT
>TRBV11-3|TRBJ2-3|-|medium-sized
CASSLIRESTDTQYF
TGTGCCAGCAGCTTAATTCGGGAGAGCACAGATACGCAGTATTTT
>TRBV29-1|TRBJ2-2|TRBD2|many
CSVEVALARTGELFF
TGCAGCGTTGAGGTGGCACTAGCGAGAACCGGGGAGCTGTTTTTT
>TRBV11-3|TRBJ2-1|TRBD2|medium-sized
CASRRTGGNEQFF
TGTGCCAGCAGACGGACGGGGGGTAATGAGCAGTTCTTC
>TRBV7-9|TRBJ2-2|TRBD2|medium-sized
CASSSETSGRPGELFF
TGTGCCAGCAGCTCCGAGACTAGCGGGAGGCCCGGGGAGCTGTTTTTT
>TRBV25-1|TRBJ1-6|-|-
CASSESRGRGNSPLHF
TGTGCCAGCAGTGAATCCAGAGGACGAGGGAATTCACCCCTCCACTTT
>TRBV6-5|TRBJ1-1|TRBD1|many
CASSPRQGAVEAFF
TGTGCCAGCAGCCCGAGACAGGGGGCGGTTGAAGCTTTCTTT
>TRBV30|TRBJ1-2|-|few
CAWARHNYGYTF
TGTGCCTGGGCTCGACACAACTATGGCTACACCTTC
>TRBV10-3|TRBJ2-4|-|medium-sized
CAISKFPDTGKNIQYF
TGTGCCATCAGTAAGTTCCCGGACACAGGAAAAAACATTCAGTACTTC
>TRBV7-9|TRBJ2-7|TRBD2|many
CASSLGGSYNEQYF
TGTGCCAGCAGCTTGGGGGGGTCCTACAACGAGCAGTACTTC
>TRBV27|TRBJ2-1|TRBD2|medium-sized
CASSRPGLAGERGYNEQFF
TGTGCCAGCAGTCGCCCGGGACTAGCGGGAGAGCGGGGTTACAATGAGCAGTTCTTC
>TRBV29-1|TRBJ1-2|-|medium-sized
CSVESEDSYGYTF
TGCAGCGTTGAATCCGAAGACAGCTATGGCTACACCTTC
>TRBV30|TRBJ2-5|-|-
CAWSGGLGQETQYF
TGTGCCTGGAGTGGAGGACTGGGGCAAGAGACCCAGTACTTC
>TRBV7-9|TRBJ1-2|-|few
CASSFSPSPYGYTF
TGTGCCAGCAGCTTTTCTCCCTCCCCCTATGGCTACACCTTC
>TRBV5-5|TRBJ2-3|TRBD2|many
CASSLGRALAAIDTQYF
TGTGCCAGCAGCCTTGGGAGGGCACTAGCGGCTATAGATACGCAGTATTTT
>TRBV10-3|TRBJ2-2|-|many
CATVTELNTGELFF
TGTGCCACCGTGACAGAGCTGAACACCGGGGAGCTGTTTTTT
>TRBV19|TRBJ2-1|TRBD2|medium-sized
CASSGGAGLSYNEQFF
TGTGCCAGTAGTGGGGGAGCGGGACTATCCTACAATGAGCAGTTCTTC
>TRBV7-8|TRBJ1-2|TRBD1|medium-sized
CASSSLPGQDYGYTF
TGTGCCAGCAGCTCGCTACCGGGACAGGACTATGGCTACACCTTC
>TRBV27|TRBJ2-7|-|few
CASSPAGYREQYF
TGTGCCAGCAGTCCGGCAGGGTATAGAGAGCAGTACTTC
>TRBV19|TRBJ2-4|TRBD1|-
CASSIRGQGGAKNIQYF
TGTGCCAGTAGTATAAGGGGACAGGGAGGCGCCAAAAACATTCAGTACTTC
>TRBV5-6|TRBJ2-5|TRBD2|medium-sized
CASSRGSGETSQYF
TGTGCCAGCAGCCGCGGGAGCGGAGAGACCTCCCAGTACTTC
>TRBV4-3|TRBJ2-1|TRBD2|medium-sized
CASSQAVGLEARRQFF
TGCGCCAGCAGCCAAGCAGTCGGACTAGAGGCACGTAGGCAGTTCTTC
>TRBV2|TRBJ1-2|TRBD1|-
CASSYSGGVNGYTF
TGTGCCAGCAGTTACTCAGGGGGAGTCAATGGCTACACCTTC
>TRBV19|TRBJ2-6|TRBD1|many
CASTGGGWPGANVLTF
TGTGCCAGCACAGGGGGTGGGTGGCCTGGGGCCAACGTCCTGACTTTC
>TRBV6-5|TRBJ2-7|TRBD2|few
CASSQREKGYEQYF
TGTGCCAGCAGCCAGCGGGAGAAGGGGTACGAGCAGTACTTC
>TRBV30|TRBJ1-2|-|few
CAWSGGRLYGYTF
TGTGCCTGGAGTGGCGGTCGCCTTTATGGCTACACCTTC
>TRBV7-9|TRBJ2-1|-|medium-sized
CASSPRGSSNEQFF
TGTGCCAGCAGCCCCAGAGGGAGCAGCAATGAGCAGTTCTTC
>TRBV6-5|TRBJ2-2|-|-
CASSPLWGVGELFF
TGTGCCAGCAGCCCTCTTTGGGGGGTCGGGGAGCTGTTTTTT
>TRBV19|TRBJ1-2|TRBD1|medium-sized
CASSIDSGTGPLGGYTF
TGTGCCAGTAGTATAGATTCCGGGACAGGGCCCCTAGGAGGCTACACCTTC
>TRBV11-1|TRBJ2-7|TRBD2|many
CASSPRLAGVGEQYF
TGTGCCAGCAGCCCCCGACTAGCGGGAGTGGGGGAGCAGTACTTC
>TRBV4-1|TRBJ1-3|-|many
CASSLDVYTRGTTIYF
TGCGCCAGCAGCCTCGACGTCTATACTCGGGGAACCACCATATATTTT
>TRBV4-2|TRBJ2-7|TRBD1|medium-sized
CASSKTGGAEQYF
TGTGCCAGCAGCAAAACAGGGGGTGCGGAGCAGTACTTC
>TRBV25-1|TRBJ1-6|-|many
CASSESRGRGNSPLHF
TGTGCCAGCAGTGAATCGCGGGGTCGAGGTAATTCACCCCTCCACTTT
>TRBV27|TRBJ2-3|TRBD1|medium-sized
CASRGQGSTDTQYF
TGTGCCAGCAGGGGACAGGGGAGCACAGATACGCAGTATTTT